The rows below give T cell receptor beta chains drawn from one sample of a study of shared clonotypes between healthy human individuals. Libraries were prepared by immunoSEQ multiplex PCR; TCRdb keeps only in-frame clonotypes and omits some of them. The data show about 1.5 million clones, with 98% seen just once and approximately 0.45% held by the top ten. What was sequenced was naive CD4+ T cells sorted from blood. These receptors all stem from a man younger than 45 in good health. Both conserved end residues are part of each CDR3. D genes are given only for firm matches. Some rows mark clone size as missing; the rest say once, few, many or name a class of expanded clone.

D gene | J gene | clone size | V gene | CDR3 protein | CDR3 DNA
TRBD1 | TRBJ1-1 | NA | TRBV6-9 | CASSSNRGLGWNTEAFF | TGTGCCAGCAGTTCAAACAGGGGGCTCGGCTGGAACACTGAAGCTTTCTTT
TRBD1 | TRBJ1-5 | NA | TRBV2 | CATGGINQPQHF | TGTGCCACAGGGGGGATCAATCAGCCCCAGCATTTT
TRBD2 | TRBJ2-3 | NA | TRBV5-4 | CASSTSGTSKNTQYF | TGTGCCAGCAGCACATCCGGGACTAGCAAAAATACGCAGTATTTT
TRBD1 | TRBJ1-1 | NA | TRBV6-1 | CASSSDRLGTEAFF | TGTGCCAGCAGTTCGGACAGGTTGGGTACTGAAGCTTTCTTT
TRBD1 | TRBJ1-2 | NA | TRBV11-2 | CASSFLDRGEGYTF | TGTGCCAGCAGCTTCCTGGACAGGGGGGAAGGCTACACCTTC
NA | TRBJ2-1 | NA | TRBV5-1 | CASSLDGASSYNEQFF | TGCGCCAGCAGCTTGGACGGGGCTAGCTCCTACAATGAGCAGTTCTTC
NA | TRBJ2-1 | NA | TRBV11-2 | CASAGYYSYNEQFF | TGTGCCAGCGCAGGGTATTACTCCTACAATGAGCAGTTCTTC
TRBD1 | TRBJ2-2 | NA | TRBV5-1 | CASSLPWRTGQERELFF | TGCGCCAGCAGCTTGCCCTGGAGGACAGGGCAAGAAAGGGAGCTGTTTTTT
NA | TRBJ2-1 | NA | TRBV27 | CASRRDSTNEQFF | TGTGCCAGCAGGCGGGACAGTACCAATGAGCAGTTCTTC
NA | TRBJ1-2 | NA | TRBV29-1 | CSVDSGYGYTF | TGCAGCGTTGACTCTGGCTATGGCTACACCTTC
TRBD1 | TRBJ2-6 | once | TRBV9 | CASSVALGTVPVGANVLTF | TGTGCCAGCAGCGTAGCCCTGGGGACAGTACCGGTTGGGGCCAACGTCCTGACTTTC
NA | TRBJ2-1 | NA | TRBV11-3 | CASSLRGTREHNEQFF | TGTGCCAGCAGCTTACGCGGGACCCGAGAGCACAATGAGCAGTTCTTC
NA | TRBJ1-3 | NA | TRBV7-9 | CASSIRRASGNTIYF | TGTGCCAGCAGCATACGCAGGGCCTCTGGAAACACCATATATTTT
NA | TRBJ2-1 | NA | TRBV9 | CASSVVSDRGNEQFF | TGTGCCAGCAGCGTAGTAAGCGACCGGGGCAATGAGCAGTTCTTC
NA | TRBJ2-1 | once | TRBV28 | CASRGGSKQFF | TGTGCCAGCAGGGGTGGGAGTAAGCAGTTCTTC
TRBD1 | TRBJ1-2 | NA | TRBV29-1 | CSARGTGGHYGYTF | TGCAGCGCGAGGGGGACAGGGGGACACTATGGCTACACCTTC
TRBD2 | TRBJ2-1 | NA | TRBV14 | CASSQGLAGNNEQFF | TGTGCCAGCAGCCAAGGACTAGCGGGAAACAATGAGCAGTTCTTC
TRBD1 | TRBJ1-3 | NA | TRBV18 | CASSPATQGAGNTIYF | TGTGCCAGCTCACCAGCAACCCAGGGGGCTGGAAACACCATATATTTT
NA | TRBJ1-4 | NA | TRBV5-1 | CASSPFATNEKLFF | TGCGCCAGCAGCCCCTTTGCAACTAATGAAAAACTGTTTTTT
NA | TRBJ2-2 | NA | TRBV7-8 | CASSQVLTGNTGELFF | TGTGCCAGCAGCCAAGTGTTAACAGGGAACACCGGGGAGCTGTTTTTT
NA | TRBJ1-2 | NA | TRBV28 | CASSGPKAGTNGYTF | TGTGCCAGCAGTGGCCCCAAGGCAGGAACCAATGGCTACACCTTC
TRBD1 | TRBJ2-7 | NA | TRBV5-1 | CASCTGDRDTYEQYF | TGCGCCAGCTGCACGGGTGACAGGGACACCTACGAGCAGTACTTC
NA | TRBJ2-3 | NA | TRBV4-1 | CAAFRDRHTDTQYF | TGCGCCGCCTTCCGGGACCGACACACAGATACGCAGTATTTT
NA | TRBJ2-5 | NA | TRBV18 | CASSPRGQETQYF | TGTGCCAGCTCACCACGGGGACAAGAGACCCAGTACTTC
NA | TRBJ2-3 | NA | TRBV5-4 | CASSLGQFGGADTQYF | TGTGCCAGCAGCTTGGGACAATTCGGGGGAGCGGATACGCAGTATTTT
NA | TRBJ1-2 | NA | TRBV6-6 | CASSYSRQGTYGYTF | TGTGCCAGCAGTTACTCGAGGCAGGGGACCTATGGCTACACCTTC
NA | TRBJ2-7 | NA | TRBV28 | CASSLSGVYTYEQYF | TGTGCCAGCAGTCTATCGGGAGTGTATACCTACGAGCAGTACTTC
NA | TRBJ1-1 | NA | TRBV18 | CASSAVRIMNTEAFF | TGTGCCAGCTCAGCTGTCAGAATCATGAACACTGAAGCTTTCTTT
NA | TRBJ1-1 | NA | TRBV27 | CASSQGHLNTEAFF | TGTGCCAGCAGTCAGGGACATTTGAACACTGAAGCTTTCTTT